This TCR beta chain originates from a study of OX40 agonist ivuxolimab in advanced cancers. Study background: Patients received the agonistic anti-OX40 (CD134) antibody ivuxolimab. Treatment received earlier with anti-PD-1, anti-PD-L1 or anti-CTLA-4 agents was allowed, and around 40% had some.

Study conclusions and caveats: The study observed clonal expansion of CD4+ and CD8+ blood T cells by week 6 at 0.1 to 3.0 mg/kg.

Data came from immunoSEQ multiplex PCR; TCRdb stores just in-frame clones and leaves some out. Of about 43,000 clones listed, about 91% are singletons. As concerns this clone: No antigen is known for it.

The germline V and J ends were trimmed by 4 bases and 2 bases, with 14 bases remaining between them. Germline CDR1 and CDR2: MDHEN and SYDVKM. There are 15 residues in the CDR3. The receptor comes from an adult with an advanced solid tumor such as melanoma, head and neck, liver or kidney cancer. The chain has TRBV28 and TRBJ2-5; tentatively, D is TRBD2 (6 bases). The input for sequencing was CD4+ or CD8+ T cells sorted from blood, taken in a trial of the OX40 agonist ivuxolimab. The CDR3 here is CASSSLAGSQETQYF. Written as DNA, the CDR3 is TGTGCCAGCAGTTCACTAGCCGGGAGTCAAGAGACCCAGTACTTC.